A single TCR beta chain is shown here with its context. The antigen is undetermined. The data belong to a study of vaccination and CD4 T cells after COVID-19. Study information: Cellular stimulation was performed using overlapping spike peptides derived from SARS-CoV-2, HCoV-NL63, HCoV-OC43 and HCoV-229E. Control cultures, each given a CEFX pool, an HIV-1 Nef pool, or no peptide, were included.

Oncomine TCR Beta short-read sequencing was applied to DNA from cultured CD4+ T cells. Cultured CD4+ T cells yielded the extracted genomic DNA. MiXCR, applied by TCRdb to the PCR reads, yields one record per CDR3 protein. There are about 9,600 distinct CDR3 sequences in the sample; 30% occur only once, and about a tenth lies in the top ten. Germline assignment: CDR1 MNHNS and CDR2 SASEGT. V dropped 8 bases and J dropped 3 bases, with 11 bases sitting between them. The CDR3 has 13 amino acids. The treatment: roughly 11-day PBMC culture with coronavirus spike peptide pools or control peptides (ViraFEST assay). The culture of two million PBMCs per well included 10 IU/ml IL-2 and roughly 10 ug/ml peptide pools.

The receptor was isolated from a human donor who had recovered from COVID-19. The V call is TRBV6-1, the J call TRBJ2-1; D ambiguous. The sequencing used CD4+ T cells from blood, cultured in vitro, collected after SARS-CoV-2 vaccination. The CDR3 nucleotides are TGTGCCAGCCAAACGGAGAACTACAATGAGCAGTTCTTC. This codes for CASQTENYNEQFF.